A selection of T cell receptor beta chains follows, all from one sample in a study of response to subunit inactivated influenza vaccine. TCRdb analysed the RT-PCR reads with MiXCR anew, one entry per CDR3 protein. The profile covers 500,000 to 550,000 distinct CDR3 sequences, with 7.2% appearing a single time and roughly 13% taken by the ten largest. This sample comprised PBMCs from blood, obtained less than 25 months after vaccination. The origin of the receptors is a man between 50 and 69 years old who received an inactivated influenza vaccine. Both conserved end residues are part of each CDR3. Fields, in order: CDR3 DNA, CDR3 protein, J gene, D gene, V gene, clone size. The D gene is left open where the match is weak. The size field is filled for only some rows; it gives once, few, many or a size class.

CDR3 DNA: TGCGCCAGCAGACACAGGGAGGGTTCCCACGAGCAGTACTTC
CDR3 protein: CASRHREGSHEQYF
J gene: TRBJ2-7
D gene: .
V gene: TRBV10-2
clone size: few

CDR3 DNA: TGCAGCGTTGTTGTGGGACAAAGGGTAGAGACCCAGTACTTC
CDR3 protein: CSVVVGQRVETQYF
J gene: TRBJ2-5
D gene: .
V gene: TRBV29-1
clone size: few

CDR3 DNA: TGTGCCAGCAGCTTGATCAGCTCCTACGAGCAGTACTTC
CDR3 protein: CASSLISSYEQYF
J gene: TRBJ2-7
D gene: .
V gene: TRBV5-8
clone size: .

CDR3 DNA: TGTGCCAGCTTCGCAGGAACCATCACAGATACGCAGTATTTT
CDR3 protein: CASFAGTITDTQYF
J gene: TRBJ2-3
D gene: .
V gene: TRBV5-4
clone size: .

CDR3 DNA: TGCGCCAGCAGCCAAGGCCCTGGGGCCTACAATGAGCAGTTCTTC
CDR3 protein: CASSQGPGAYNEQFF
J gene: TRBJ2-1
D gene: .
V gene: TRBV4-1
clone size: many

CDR3 DNA: TGTGCCAGCAGTTACTCCACCCAGCCAACTAGCGGGAGCAATGAGCAGTTCTTC
CDR3 protein: CASSYSTQPTSGSNEQFF
J gene: TRBJ2-1
D gene: TRBD2
V gene: TRBV6-2/TRBV6-3
clone size: few

CDR3 DNA: TGTGCCATCAGCCAACAGGGGGCGGCTGGGGCCAACGTCCTGACTTTC
CDR3 protein: CAISQQGAAGANVLTF
J gene: TRBJ2-6
D gene: TRBD1
V gene: TRBV10-3
clone size: many

CDR3 DNA: TGTGCCACCAGCAGCATTGTAAACGGGGAGCTGTTTTTT
CDR3 protein: CATSSIVNGELFF
J gene: TRBJ2-2
D gene: .
V gene: TRBV15
clone size: many

CDR3 DNA: TGCGCCAGCAGCCTGGACAGGGGTGACATTCAGTACTTC
CDR3 protein: CASSLDRGDIQYF
J gene: TRBJ2-4
D gene: TRBD1
V gene: TRBV5-1
clone size: many

CDR3 DNA: TGCGCCAGCAGCTTGGGGGCGGGGACCACATACGAGCAGTACTTC
CDR3 protein: CASSLGAGTTYEQYF
J gene: TRBJ2-7
D gene: .
V gene: TRBV5-1
clone size: few

CDR3 DNA: TGTGCCACCAGTGGTTACACCGGGGAGCTGTTTTTT
CDR3 protein: CATSGYTGELFF
J gene: TRBJ2-2
D gene: .
V gene: TRBV24-1
clone size: few

CDR3 DNA: TGTGCCAGCAGTTACAGGATCTACAATGAGCAGTTCTTC
CDR3 protein: CASSYRIYNEQFF
J gene: TRBJ2-1
D gene: .
V gene: TRBV27
clone size: .

CDR3 DNA: TGTGCCAGCAGAACTCCGCCCGGCCGGGTCTACGAGCAGTACTTC
CDR3 protein: CASRTPPGRVYEQYF
J gene: TRBJ2-7
D gene: .
V gene: TRBV6-2/TRBV6-3
clone size: many

CDR3 DNA: TGCAGCGTTAAGGACAGGGTAGGAGATACGCAGTATTTT
CDR3 protein: CSVKDRVGDTQYF
J gene: TRBJ2-3
D gene: TRBD1
V gene: TRBV29-1
clone size: .

CDR3 DNA: TGTGCCAGCAGCCAAGATCCCAGTCTTGGTTCACCCCTCCACTTT
CDR3 protein: CASSQDPSLGSPLHF
J gene: TRBJ1-6
D gene: .
V gene: TRBV4-2
clone size: many

CDR3 DNA: TGTGCCAGCAGTGACACACAGGGGTCCAATCAGCCCCAGCATTTT
CDR3 protein: CASSDTQGSNQPQHF
J gene: TRBJ1-5
D gene: TRBD1
V gene: TRBV6-2/TRBV6-3
clone size: .

CDR3 DNA: TGTGCCAGCAGCCTCGTATACGAGCAGTACTTC
CDR3 protein: CASSLVYEQYF
J gene: TRBJ2-7
D gene: .
V gene: TRBV7-2
clone size: many

CDR3 DNA: TGTGCCACCGGTGATAGAATGAACACTGAAGCTTTCTTT
CDR3 protein: CATGDRMNTEAFF
J gene: TRBJ1-1
D gene: .
V gene: TRBV10-3
clone size: .

CDR3 DNA: TGCGGGGCCCCAGGGGATAACTATGGCTACACCTTC
CDR3 protein: CGAPGDNYGYTF
J gene: TRBJ1-2
D gene: .
V gene: TRBV20-1
clone size: .

CDR3 DNA: TGCAGTGCTATACAGGGATTTACAGAAAGCAATCAGCCCCAGCATTTT
CDR3 protein: CSAIQGFTESNQPQHF
J gene: TRBJ1-5
D gene: .
V gene: TRBV20-1
clone size: .

CDR3 DNA: TGCGCCAGCAGCCAACATAATTACCGGGCGTCTAATGAAAAACTGTTTTTT
CDR3 protein: CASSQHNYRASNEKLFF
J gene: TRBJ1-4
D gene: .
V gene: TRBV4-1
clone size: .

CDR3 DNA: TGTGCCAGCTCACCACTAGCCCAGGGCTACGAGCAGTACTTC
CDR3 protein: CASSPLAQGYEQYF
J gene: TRBJ2-7
D gene: .
V gene: TRBV18
clone size: few

CDR3 DNA: TGCGCCAGCAGTCGGGACGGCGGTAGCAATCAGCCCCAGCATTTT
CDR3 protein: CASSRDGGSNQPQHF
J gene: TRBJ1-5
D gene: .
V gene: TRBV5-1
clone size: many

CDR3 DNA: TGTGCCAGCAGCTTGGGCAGTGTTAGGGCTGAAGCTTTCTTT
CDR3 protein: CASSLGSVRAEAFF
J gene: TRBJ1-1
D gene: .
V gene: TRBV5-6
clone size: many

CDR3 DNA: TGTGCCAGCAGTCCCGCCCTGGTGAGGAATGAGCAGTTCTTC
CDR3 protein: CASSPALVRNEQFF
J gene: TRBJ2-1
D gene: .
V gene: TRBV12-3/TRBV12-4
clone size: .

CDR3 DNA: TGCAGTGCTAGTAACCCGGGACGAGTAACTGAAGCTTTCTTT
CDR3 protein: CSASNPGRVTEAFF
J gene: TRBJ1-1
D gene: .
V gene: TRBV20-1
clone size: many

CDR3 DNA: TGCAGTGCTAGAGTTACCGCGGGGTCGGAGACCCAGTACTTC
CDR3 protein: CSARVTAGSETQYF
J gene: TRBJ2-5
D gene: .
V gene: TRBV20-1
clone size: many

CDR3 DNA: TGCAGCGTGGAGGACAGTCTTGGCCAGCCCCAGCATTTT
CDR3 protein: CSVEDSLGQPQHF
J gene: TRBJ1-5
D gene: .
V gene: TRBV29-1
clone size: many

CDR3 DNA: TGCGCCAGCAGCCAAACCCCCGACAGGTTCTACGAGCAGTACTTC
CDR3 protein: CASSQTPDRFYEQYF
J gene: TRBJ2-7
D gene: .
V gene: TRBV4-3
clone size: many

CDR3 DNA: TGTGCCAGCAGCCAAGAGGAGGGCAGTCTCACAGATACGCAGTATTTT
CDR3 protein: CASSQEEGSLTDTQYF
J gene: TRBJ2-3
D gene: .
V gene: TRBV3-1
clone size: many

CDR3 DNA: TGTGCCACCAGTGAGTCGTGGGGGAGATCCTACAATGAGCAGTTCTTC
CDR3 protein: CATSESWGRSYNEQFF
J gene: TRBJ2-1
D gene: .
V gene: TRBV24-1
clone size: many

CDR3 DNA: TGCAGCGTTGGTCAGGGGGGACTAGCGGGGCTGGGTACGCAGTATTTT
CDR3 protein: CSVGQGGLAGLGTQYF
J gene: TRBJ2-3
D gene: TRBD2
V gene: TRBV29-1
clone size: few

CDR3 DNA: TGTGCCAGCAGTCACGTGTTGAGCACTGAAGCTTTCTTT
CDR3 protein: CASSHVLSTEAFF
J gene: TRBJ1-1
D gene: .
V gene: TRBV6-6
clone size: .

CDR3 DNA: TGCAGTGCGCCGGACAGGGGGGGCACAGATACGCAGTATTTT
CDR3 protein: CSAPDRGGTDTQYF
J gene: TRBJ2-3
D gene: TRBD1
V gene: TRBV20-1
clone size: few

CDR3 DNA: TGTGCCAGCAGATACCGGTGGTTGGGCGACACCGGGGAGCTGTTTTTT
CDR3 protein: CASRYRWLGDTGELFF
J gene: TRBJ2-2
D gene: .
V gene: TRBV12-3/TRBV12-4
clone size: few

CDR3 DNA: TGCAGCGTTGTGGAGGTCTCCAGCACCGGGGAGCTGTTTTTT
CDR3 protein: CSVVEVSSTGELFF
J gene: TRBJ2-2
D gene: .
V gene: TRBV29-1
clone size: few

CDR3 DNA: TGCGCCAGCAGCCCGACTAGCGGGAGATCGGTCGCCGGGGAGCTGTTTTTT
CDR3 protein: CASSPTSGRSVAGELFF
J gene: TRBJ2-2
D gene: TRBD2
V gene: TRBV5-1
clone size: .

CDR3 DNA: TGTGCCAGCAGCCAGGCTACAAGGGGTACGAATGAGCAGTTCTTC
CDR3 protein: CASSQATRGTNEQFF
J gene: TRBJ2-1
D gene: .
V gene: TRBV3-1
clone size: .

CDR3 DNA: TGTGCCAGCAGCCCGGACAGGGTGGTCACCGGGGAGCTGTTTTTT
CDR3 protein: CASSPDRVVTGELFF
J gene: TRBJ2-2
D gene: TRBD1
V gene: TRBV7-2
clone size: few

CDR3 DNA: TGCAGTGCTAGAGATGGGACAGAAAATGGCTACACCTTC
CDR3 protein: CSARDGTENGYTF
J gene: TRBJ1-2
D gene: TRBD1
V gene: TRBV20-1
clone size: .

CDR3 DNA: TGCGCCAGCAGCTCCGGAAACAGGGAAAGGCGGAACACTGAAGCTTTCTTT
CDR3 protein: CASSSGNRERRNTEAFF
J gene: TRBJ1-1
D gene: .
V gene: TRBV5-1
clone size: few